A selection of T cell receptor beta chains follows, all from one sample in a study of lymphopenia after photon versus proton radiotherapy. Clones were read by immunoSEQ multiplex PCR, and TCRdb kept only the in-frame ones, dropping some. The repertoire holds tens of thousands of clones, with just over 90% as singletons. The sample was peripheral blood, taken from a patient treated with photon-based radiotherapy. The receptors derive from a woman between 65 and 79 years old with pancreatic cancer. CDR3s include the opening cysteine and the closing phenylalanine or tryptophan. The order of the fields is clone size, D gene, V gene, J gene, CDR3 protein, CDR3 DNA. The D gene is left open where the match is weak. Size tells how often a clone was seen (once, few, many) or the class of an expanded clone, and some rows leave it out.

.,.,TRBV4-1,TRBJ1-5,CASSQGQNNQPQHF,TGCGCCAGCAGCCAAGGACAGAACAATCAGCCCCAGCATTTT
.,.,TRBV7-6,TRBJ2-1,CASSYVGTEQFF,TGTGCCAGCAGCTACGTAGGGACTGAGCAGTTCTTC
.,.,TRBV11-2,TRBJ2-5,CASSSRWGETQYF,TGTGCCAGCAGCTCTCGGTGGGGGGAGACCCAGTACTTC
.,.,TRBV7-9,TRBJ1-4,CASRNKGRINEKLFF,TGTGCCAGCAGAAACAAGGGACGGATTAATGAAAAACTGTTTTTT
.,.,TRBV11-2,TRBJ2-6,CASSLVSSGAAGANVLTF,TGTGCCAGCAGCTTAGTATCGTCGGGGGCCGCTGGGGCCAACGTCCTGACTTTC
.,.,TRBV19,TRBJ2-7,CASSMATGTAEQYF,TGTGCCAGTAGTATGGCGACAGGAACGGCCGAGCAGTACTTC
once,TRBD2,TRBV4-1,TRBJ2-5,CASSRGLAAQETQYF,TGCGCCAGCAGCCGGGGACTAGCGGCCCAAGAGACCCAGTACTTC
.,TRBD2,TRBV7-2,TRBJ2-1,CASSASLAGGVLF,TGTGCCAGCAGCGCCTCATTAGCGGGAGGCGTCCTCTTC
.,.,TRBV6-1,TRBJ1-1,CASSEVGGSAFF,TGTGCCAGCAGTGAAGTGGGGGGTAGTGCTTTCTTT
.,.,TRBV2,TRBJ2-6,CASSGEGVSGANVLTF,TGTGCCAGCAGCGGAGAGGGGGTTTCTGGGGCCAACGTCCTGACTTTC
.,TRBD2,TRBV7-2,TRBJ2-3,CASSWGLSPSTQYF,TGTGCCAGCAGCTGGGGACTATCCCCCAGTACGCAGTATTTT
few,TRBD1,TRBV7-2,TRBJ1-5,CASSPGQGYQPQHF,TGTGCCAGCAGCCCTGGACAGGGTTATCAGCCCCAGCATTTT
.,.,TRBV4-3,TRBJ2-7,CASSQATGSSKNEQYF,TGCGCCAGCAGCCAAGCCACCGGGTCCTCGAAGAACGAGCAGTACTTC
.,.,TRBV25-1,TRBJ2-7,CASSGAQTGYEQYF,TGTGCCAGCAGTGGGGCTCAGACAGGCTACGAGCAGTACTTC
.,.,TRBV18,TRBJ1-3,CASSPPGETGNTIYF,TGTGCCAGCTCACCCCCAGGGGAGACTGGAAACACCATATATTTT
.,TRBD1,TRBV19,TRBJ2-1,CASKRSGQGAGEQFF,TGTGCCAGTAAGAGATCGGGACAGGGGGCCGGTGAGCAGTTCTTC
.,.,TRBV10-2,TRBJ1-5,CASSPSLGNQPQHF,TGCGCCAGCAGCCCGAGTTTGGGCAATCAGCCCCAGCATTTT
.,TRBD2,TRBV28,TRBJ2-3,CASSLGLAADTQYF,TGTGCCAGCAGTTTGGGACTAGCGGCAGATACGCAGTATTTT
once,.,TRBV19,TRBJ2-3,CASSPKSTDTQYF,TGTGCCAGTAGTCCCAAGTCCACAGATACGCAGTATTTT
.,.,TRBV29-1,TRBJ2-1,CSVEVLNRRLRSYNEQFF,TGCAGCGTTGAAGTACTTAATCGGCGGCTACGCTCCTACAATGAGCAGTTCTTC
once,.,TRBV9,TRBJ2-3,CASSPRTDSTDTQYF,TGTGCCAGCAGCCCAAGGACAGATAGCACAGATACGCAGTATTTT
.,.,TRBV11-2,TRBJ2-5,CASSLAGGSETQYF,TGTGCCAGCAGCTTAGCGGGGGGCTCAGAGACCCAGTACTTC
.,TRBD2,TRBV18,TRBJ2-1,CASSPGVPSGRDNEQFF,TGTGCCAGCTCACCAGGGGTCCCTAGCGGGAGAGACAATGAGCAGTTCTTC
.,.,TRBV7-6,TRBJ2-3,CASSQSSVSTDTQYF,TGTGCCAGCAGCCAAAGCTCGGTCAGCACAGATACGCAGTATTTT
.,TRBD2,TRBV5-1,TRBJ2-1,CASSSRTSGFNEQFF,TGCGCCAGCAGCTCCCGGACTAGCGGGTTCAATGAGCAGTTCTTC
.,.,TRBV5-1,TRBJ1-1,CASSLEGFRTEAFF,TGCGCCAGCAGCTTGGAGGGGTTTCGCACTGAAGCTTTCTTT
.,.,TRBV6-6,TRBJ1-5,CASRVTEDQPQHF,TGTGCCAGCAGGGTGACAGAGGATCAGCCCCAGCATTTT
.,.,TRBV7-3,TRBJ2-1,CASSQGISYNEQFF,TGTGCCAGCAGCCAGGGGATTTCCTACAATGAGCAGTTCTTC
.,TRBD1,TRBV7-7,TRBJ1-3,CASSAGTGNSGNTIYF,TGTGCTAGCAGTGCCGGGACAGGGAACTCTGGAAACACCATATATTTT
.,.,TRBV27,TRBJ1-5,CASSFGHNQPQHF,TGTGCCAGCAGTTTCGGGCACAATCAGCCCCAGCATTTT
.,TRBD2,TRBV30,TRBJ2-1,CAWRGSGFYNEQFF,TGTGCCTGGAGGGGTAGCGGGTTTTACAATGAGCAGTTCTTC
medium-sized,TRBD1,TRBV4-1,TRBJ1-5,CASSQAVGTGNYQPQHF,TGCGCCAGCAGCCAAGCGGTAGGGACAGGGAACTATCAGCCCCAGCATTTT